This is a list of T cell receptor beta chains from one sample in a study of T cells in Graves' hyperthyroidism and ophthalmopathy. TCRdb re-called the multiplex PCR reads through MiXCR, storing one row per CDR3 protein. This table holds about 380,000 distinct CDR3 sequences, less than 20% found once. The sample was blood. The source of these receptors is a young man with Graves' ophthalmopathy. Each CDR3 is given with its conserved first and last residue. D genes are given only for firm matches. For some rows the clone size is stated as once, few or many, or as a class when expanded; others skip it.

clone size,J gene,D gene,V gene,CDR3 protein,CDR3 DNA
NA,TRBJ1-3,NA,TRBV5-1,CASRDPGARGSGNTIYF,TGCGCCAGCAGGGATCCAGGGGCGCGGGGAAGTGGAAACACCATATATTTT
NA,TRBJ1-2,NA,TRBV6-1,CASSSGTYYGYTF,TGTGCCAGCAGTTCCGGGACTTACTATGGCTACACCTTC
NA,TRBJ2-2,NA,TRBV5-4,CASSFWGRSNTGELFF,TGTGCCAGCAGCTTCTGGGGCCGATCGAACACCGGGGAGCTGTTTTTT
many,TRBJ2-3,NA,TRBV5-4,CASSLGGSSTDTQYF,TGTGCCAGCAGCTTAGGGGGATCTAGCACAGATACGCAGTATTTT
many,TRBJ2-1,TRBD2,TRBV24-1,CATSEPGLAGNEQFF,TGTGCCACCAGTGAGCCGGGACTAGCGGGAAATGAGCAGTTCTTC
NA,TRBJ2-7,NA,TRBV11-2,CASSLDWTEAEQYF,TGTGCCAGCAGCTTAGATTGGACGGAGGCCGAGCAGTACTTC
NA,TRBJ2-3,TRBD2,TRBV4-2,CASSPSGGEPTDTQYF,TGTGCCAGCAGCCCCTCGGGGGGGGAACCCACAGATACGCAGTATTTT
NA,TRBJ1-3,NA,TRBV14,CASSQGPAGNTIYF,TGTGCCAGCAGCCAAGGGCCAGCTGGAAACACCATATATTTT
many,TRBJ2-5,TRBD2,TRBV7-9,CASSTSGGERETQYF,TGTGCCAGCAGCACCAGCGGGGGGGAGCGAGAGACCCAGTACTTC
NA,TRBJ2-6,TRBD1,TRBV19,CASRTGLGSGANVLTF,TGTGCCAGCAGGACAGGACTCGGTTCTGGGGCCAACGTCCTGACTTTC
NA,TRBJ2-5,NA,TRBV7-9,CASSGGKGNRQEAQYF,TGTGCCAGCAGCGGTGGGAAGGGAAACCGCCAAGAGGCCCAGTACTTC
NA,TRBJ2-2,NA,TRBV6-5,CASSYRDHTGELFF,TGTGCCAGCAGTTACAGGGACCACACCGGGGAGCTGTTTTTT
few,TRBJ1-3,NA,TRBV15,CATSGYRFSGNTIYF,TGTGCCACCAGCGGTTACAGATTCTCTGGAAACACCATATATTTT
few,TRBJ2-5,NA,TRBV6-4,CASSEVETDPIRETQYF,TGTGCCAGCAGTGAGGTGGAGACAGACCCAATTAGGGAGACCCAGTACTTC
NA,TRBJ1-6,TRBD1,TRBV4-1,CASSQGRQGWSPLHF,TGCGCCAGCAGCCAAGGACGACAGGGGTGGTCACCCCTCCACTTT
many,TRBJ2-5,NA,TRBV6-2/TRBV6-3,CASNFGGRETQYF,TGTGCCAGCAATTTCGGAGGTCGGGAGACCCAGTACTTC
NA,TRBJ2-7,TRBD1,TRBV20-1,CSAGTVEPYEQYF,TGCAGTGCTGGGACAGTAGAGCCCTACGAGCAGTACTTC
few,TRBJ1-2,NA,TRBV7-9,CASSLEVPGANYGYTF,TGTGCCAGCAGCTTAGAAGTCCCGGGAGCTAACTATGGCTACACCTTC
many,TRBJ2-4,TRBD1,TRBV3-1,CASSQGTGAHIQYF,TGTGCCAGCAGCCAAGGGACAGGGGCGCACATTCAGTACTTC
NA,TRBJ1-1,NA,TRBV19,CASSIAGVYTEAFF,TGTGCCAGTAGTATAGCAGGAGTGTACACTGAAGCTTTCTTT
NA,TRBJ1-2,TRBD1,TRBV6-2/TRBV6-3,CASRQTGTGVGYTF,TGTGCCAGCAGGCAAACCGGGACAGGGGTCGGCTACACCTTC
few,TRBJ2-5,TRBD1,TRBV2,CASSSGTGSQYF,TGTGCCAGCAGTTCCGGGACAGGGTCCCAGTACTTC
NA,TRBJ2-3,NA,TRBV2,CASSEVGGPVFSTDTQYF,TGTGCCAGCAGCGAGGTGGGGGGCCCCGTTTTTAGCACAGATACGCAGTATTTT
few,TRBJ2-3,TRBD1,TRBV7-9,CASSKTGTGTDTQYF,TGTGCCAGCAGCAAAACCGGGACAGGGACAGATACGCAGTATTTT
many,TRBJ1-5,NA,TRBV16,CASSQRYAAAYSNQPQHF,TGTGCCAGCAGCCAAAGATATGCGGCGGCTTATAGCAATCAGCCCCAGCATTTT
many,TRBJ2-1,NA,TRBV5-1,CASAVRNEQFF,TGCGCCAGTGCGGTAAGAAATGAGCAGTTCTTC
NA,TRBJ2-7,TRBD1,TRBV11-2,CASTPGTGLYEQYF,TGTGCCAGTACCCCCGGGACAGGGCTCTACGAGCAGTACTTC
NA,TRBJ2-7,NA,TRBV12-3/TRBV12-4,CANSFRGGSYEQYF,TGTGCCAACAGTTTTCGTGGCGGGTCCTACGAGCAGTACTTC